This T cell receptor (beta chain) was sequenced in a study of blood T cell repertoires in COVID-19. The CDR3 is 15 amino acids. The method was immunoSEQ multiplex PCR; TCRdb's version includes in-frame clones alone and lacks a portion of them. Among 470,000 or so clones, 85% to 90% were seen once, and the ten largest hold more than 4%. This receptor was taken from a woman aged 25-40 years with acute or convalescent COVID-19. The sample consisted of peripheral blood. The J gene is TRBJ2-2, the V gene TRBV21-1; the DNA was not used to check the table's D call, TRBD1. TRBV21-1 is noted as a pseudogene. The DNA of the CDR3 is TGTGCCAGCAGGGGTCGGCAGGGCAACACCGGGGAGCTGTTTTTT. Its protein product is CASRGRQGNTGELFF.